This TCR beta chain was observed in a study of CD8+ T cells in alopecia areata. About the study: The duration of tofacitinib was 6 to 18 months, with 6 months off drug afterward.

The treatment here: oral pan-JAK inhibitor, 5-10 mg twice daily. Punch biopsies of lesional scalp, plus peripheral blood, were taken from alopecia areata patients. Extracted from the samples, RNA was reverse transcribed into cDNA to serve as the sequencing template. The data were produced by immunoSEQ multiplex PCR, yet TCRdb's version contains in-frame clones alone and is incomplete. This repertoire shows fewer than 250,000 clones, around 60% found once; its top ten account for approximately 1.2%. Broader study findings: Higher clonality was seen in lesional scalp than in normal scalp, especially in alopecia totalis/universalis. Mice gave a clearer picture of TCR sharing than patients did, possibly for HLA-related reasons.

This clone was seen just once. Its antigen is unknown. Germline loops: CDR1 SQVTM, CDR2 ANQGSEA. The CDR3 consists of 14 residues. V gave up 5 bases and J gave up 1 base, with 14 bases separating them. The sequence derives from a human donor with alopecia areata. The sequences come from CD4+ T cells sorted from blood, collected around week 50, from a patient treated with tofacitinib. This chain connects TRBV29-1 to TRBJ2-5; D is possibly TRBD1 (6 bases). CDR3 in amino acids: CSVPLGALQETQYF. CDR3 coding DNA: TGCAGCGTTCCTTTGGGGGCCCTCCAAGAGACCCAGTACTTC.